The T cell receptor (beta chain) described here comes from a study of blood T cell repertoires in COVID-19. Study in general: The samples span acute and convalescent COVID-19 from the United States, Italy and Spain. PBMCs, B-cell-depleted T cells, or T cells provided the cDNA or gDNA that made up the material.

TCRdb's copy holds only in-frame clones and misses some; the assay was immunoSEQ multiplex PCR. The table shows some 310,000 clones, with about nine tenths occurring only once. CDR1 is WSHSY and CDR2 is SAAADI in the germline V gene. Trimming cost V 7 bases and J 2 bases, with 13 bases left between them. This CDR3 contains 14 residues. Source material: peripheral blood. The chain uses TRBV10-2 and TRBJ2-3; D is perhaps TRBD1 (5 bases). The receptor was derived from a man aged 50-60 years with active or convalescent COVID-19. Written as DNA, the CDR3 is TGCGCCAGCACCGCCTGGGGCTCCACAGATACGCAGTATTTT. This sequence encodes CASTAWGSTDTQYF.